The present entry profiles one T cell receptor beta chain with its context. Employing constant-segment primers, 5'RACE generated TCR alpha and TCR beta cDNA libraries bearing sample barcodes and UMIs. Each CDR3 protein gets one entry after TCRdb re-called the 5' RACE reads with MiXCR. Among roughly 100,000 distinct CDR3 sequences listed, around 15% were seen once. This specimen belongs to a study of T-cell memory formation after mild COVID-19. The CDR3 loop spans 13 amino acids. Germline V gene data show CDR1 as SGDLS and CDR2 as YYNGEE. The V segment lost 2 bases and the J segment 13 bases; nucleotides outside the gene matches: 8.

The chain combines TRBV9 with TRBJ2-1, with 8 bases aligning to TRBD1. The TCR was taken from an adult woman who had mild COVID-19 (a few samples of this study predate the infection). Cell type and time point are not known. Sequencing was carried out using PBMCs or a T cell subset sorted from them (not recorded which). CDR3 in amino acids: CASSVGTGSKQFF. The CDR3 DNA reads as TGTGCCAGCAGCGTTGGGACAGGTTCAAAACAGTTCTTC.